The clone carrying this T cell receptor beta chain came up a few times. The antigen remains unidentified. These data come from a study of T-cell memory formation after mild COVID-19. Trimming pared 5 bases from V and 4 bases from J, leaving 13 bases between. The V gene's germline CDR1 is SGHAT and CDR2 FQNNGV. CDR3 size: 14 residues. From the 5' RACE reads, TCRdb called clonotypes with MiXCR, one entry per CDR3 protein. This table holds under 300,000 distinct CDR3 sequences, 15% to 20% found once. Study-wide findings and caveats: Contracting clones from day 15 to 85 showed balanced CD4/CD8; later expanders favored CD4+.

The chain employs TRBV11-2 and TRBJ2-3; D is unresolved. This sequence was found in a man aged 18 to 29 who had mild COVID-19 (a few samples of this study predate the infection). Cell type and time point are not known. The specimen sequenced was PBMCs or a T cell subset sorted from them (not recorded which). CDR3 nucleotides: TGTGCCAGCAGCCCTAAGGGAAGATCAGATACGCAGTATTTT. Translation gives CASSPKGRSDTQYF. The whole variable domain, filled in from reference TRBV11-2 and TRBJ2-3, reads EAGVAQSPRYKIIEKRQSVAFWCNPISGHATLYWYQQILGQGPKLLIQFQNNGVVDDSQLPKDRFSAERLKGVDSTLKIQPAKLEDSAVYLCASSPKGRSDTQYFGPGTRLTVL.